Here is one T cell receptor (beta chain) with its context. Its antigen is not identified. The sample originates from a study of cytomegalovirus exposure and HLA in healthy donors. Study-wide points: The study listed about 150 cytomegalovirus-associated TCR beta chains. TCR beta V segments were, for the most part, productive about 87% or about 30% of the time in an earlier analysis. Cytomegalovirus status, reportedly, was diagnosed with high specificity and sensitivity by the classifier.

Each donor was healthy, and each was a bone marrow donor. Germline CDR1 reads GTSNPN; CDR2 reads SVGIG (reference sequence). V dropped 4 bases and J dropped 4; count of bases not matched to a gene: 4. The CDR3 runs to 13 residues. PCR involved 60 Vbeta and 13 Jbeta primers. Sequenced by immunoSEQ multiplex PCR; TCRdb stores in-frame clones only, minus some. The sample carries around 120,000 clones, approximately 85% recorded once. Material: PBMCs. The chain joins TRBV30 to TRBJ1-5; 7 positions agree with TRBD1. The receptor was derived from a boy younger than 18 in good health and CMV-seronegative. CDR3 protein: CAWNEGANQPQHF. CDR3 nucleotide sequence: TGTGCCTGGAATGAGGGGGCGAATCAGCCCCAGCATTTT.